This TCR beta chain was documented in a study of beta chain features in type 1 diabetes. About the study: Age and gender were similar between patients and healthy donors, as were cell yields.

Each of the CD4+ naive, central memory, regulatory and stem cell-like memory populations was sorted via CD45RO/CCR7/CD25/CD127/CD95/CD27. Findings and caveats of the study: Type 1 diabetes patients had TCRB CDR3s that were shorter (moderately but significantly so) in all four CD4+ subsets. Across patients, naive, central memory and Treg TCRB repertoires exhibited apparently greater similarity than was observed across healthy donors. The study found fewer insertions and more deletions at VDJ junctions in type 1 diabetes patients.

The CDR3 spans 12 residues. This clone showed up just a few times. The antigen is unknown. As every portion of the isolated RNA was reverse transcribed, the sequencing read expressed TCRB transcripts. The method was immunoSEQ multiplex PCR; TCRdb's version includes in-frame clones alone and lacks a portion of them. The sample records about 250,000 clones, 11% being singletons. The sequenced sample consisted of naive CD4+ T cells from blood. This receptor was taken from a man aged 25 to 40 with type 1 diabetes. The rearrangement joins TRBV21-1 to TRBJ2-7; the table names TRBD2, a call not compared with the DNA. TRBV21-1 is flagged as a pseudogene. In DNA, the CDR3 is TGTGCCAGCACCGGGATCTCCTACGAGCAGTACTTC. Its protein product is CASTGISYEQYF.